The 15 T cell receptor beta chains reported below all come from one sample, sequenced in a study of blood T cell repertoires in COVID-19. The assay was immunoSEQ multiplex PCR, and TCRdb's table has in-frame clones only and misses some. Of about 220,000 clones listed, 80% to 90% were seen once; the top ten hold about 3.3%. The specimen sequenced was PBMCs or T cells enriched from blood (not recorded which). The receptors shown here come from a woman between 18 and 29 years old in a cohort exposed to, infected with or recovered from COVID-19 (not recorded which).

The V gene is TRBV5-6, the J gene TRBJ2-5; a weak D match, TRBD2 (6 bases). Germline assignment: CDR1 SGHDT and CDR2 YYEEEE. The V gene lost 4 bases and the J gene lost 6 bases, with 13 bases spanning the gap. This CDR3 is 13 amino acids long. As DNA, the CDR3 is TGTGCCAGCAGCCCCCCCGGGGGACAGACCCAGTACTTC. This sequence encodes CASSPPGGQTQYF. The variable domain in full, with the rest retrieved from reference TRBV5-6 and TRBJ2-5, is DAGVTQSPTHLIKTRGQQVTLRCSPKSGHDTVSWYQQALGQGPQFIFQYYEEEERQRGNFPDRFSGHQFPNYSSELNVNALLLGDSALYLCASSPPGGQTQYFGPGTRLLVL.

The count of this clone is one. The J gene is TRBJ2-3, the V gene TRBV14; 7 nucleotides line up with TRBD2. The V gene end was trimmed by 0 bases and the J gene end by 0 bases; junction bases not matched to a gene: 6. Germline values: CDR1 SGHDN, CDR2 FVKESK. This CDR3 is 17 amino acids long. CDR3 amino acids: CASSQDRAGKSTDTQYF. The CDR3 DNA follows: TGTGCCAGCAGCCAAGATAGAGCGGGGAAAAGCACAGATACGCAGTATTTT.

The rearrangement links TRBV5-1 to TRBJ1-2; 7 nucleotides align to TRBD1. This CDR3 region has 15 residues. Losses at the gene ends were 0 bases for V and 4 bases for J; bases not matched to a gene: 6. CDR1 is SGHRS and CDR2 is YFSETQ in the germline V gene. The CDR3 loop reads CASSLGVSGGYGYTF. The CDR3 region has the DNA TGCGCCAGCAGCTTGGGTGTTTCAGGGGGCTATGGCTACACCTTC.

The chain is built from TRBV27 and TRBJ2-1; 7 bases are shared with TRBD1. The trim removed 5 bases at V and 7 bases at J, leaving 8 bases unmatched. Germline CDR1 is MNHEY and CDR2 is SMNVEV (reference sequence). This CDR3 has 14 amino acids. The CDR3 is CASSPRMTGNEQFF. For the CDR3, the DNA is TGTGCCAGCAGTCCCCGTATGACAGGGAATGAGCAGTTCTTC.

This rearrangement joins TRBV13 to TRBJ1-4; a possible D gene is TRBD1 (6 bases). The germline CDR1 and CDR2 sequences are PRHDT and FYEKMQ (reference sequence). The CDR3 totals 13 residues. V was clipped by 6 bases and J by 4 bases, with 9 bases between them. Here the CDR3 DNA reads TGTGCCAGCAGAGGACAGATTAATGAAAAACTGTTTTTT. Protein: CASRGQINEKLFF. The variable domain in full, with the rest retrieved from reference TRBV13 and TRBJ1-4, is AAGVIQSPRHLIKEKRETATLKCYPIPRHDTVYWYQQGPGQDPQFLISFYEKMQSDKGSIPDRFSAQQFSDYHSELNMSSLELGDSALYFCASRGQINEKLFFGSGTQLSVL.

This clone was observed a single time. The chain joins TRBV12-3 or TRBV12-4 to TRBJ2-7; TRBD1 agrees at 9 bases. J gave up 6 bases and V 7 bases, and 7 bases lay outside the gene matches. This CDR3 is 13 amino acids long. For the CDR3, the DNA is TGTGCCAGCACCCGGGACAGGGCAGGCGAGCAGTACTTC. This codes for CASTRDRAGEQYF.

The V call is TRBV5-1, the J call TRBJ2-3; 8 bases match TRBD1. From germline, CDR1 is SGHRS and CDR2 YFSETQ. This CDR3 has 14 residues. The J segment lost 2 bases and the V segment lost 4 bases, leaving 3 bases of the junction unmatched. The CDR3 DNA is TGCGCCAGCAGCCCGGACAGGGCCACAGATACGCAGTATTTT. Translated, it gives CASSPDRATDTQYF.

V usage is TRBV28 and J usage is TRBJ1-4; 8 nucleotides match TRBD1. This CDR3 contains 15 residues. V trimming: 5 bases; J trimming: 8 bases; junction bases outside the gene matches: 10. Germline V gene sequence: CDR1 MDHEN, CDR2 SYDVKM. CDR3 sequence: CASSTLGQGGEKLFF. CDR3 nucleotides: TGTGCCAGCAGTACCCTTGGACAGGGCGGAGAAAAACTGTTTTTT.

In its sample, this clone was seen a few times. The chain has TRBV7-2 and TRBJ1-3; 7 bases match TRBD1. Germline CDR1 SGHTA, CDR2 FQGNSA. J lost 14 bases, V lost 3 bases, and 7 bases had no gene match. CDR3 length equals 12 residues. CDR3 coding DNA: TGTGCCAGCAGCTTGAACAGGGGATCGGTATATTTT. Protein product: CASSLNRGSVYF.

The CDR3 sequence: CASSPTQGQNNSPLHF. CDR3 in DNA: TGTGCCAGCAGCCCAACCCAGGGGCAGAATAATTCACCCCTCCACTTT. The genes are TRBV4-2 and TRBJ1-6, with D perhaps TRBD1 (6 bases). The CDR3 contains 16 residues. V lost 4 bases and J lost 5, with 15 bases in between. CDR1 is LGHNA and CDR2 is YNFKEQ in the germline V gene.

The V gene is TRBV9, the J gene TRBJ2-2; D may be TRBD2 (5 bases). The germline V gene has CDR1 SGDLS and CDR2 YYNGEE. Trimming stripped 4 bases from V and 3 bases from J, with 13 bases between. The CDR3 has 15 amino acids. The DNA of the CDR3 is TGTGCCAGCAGCCGGACTTGGAAGGACACCGGGGAGCTGTTTTTT. It encodes CASSRTWKDTGELFF.

This sequence joins TRBV15 and TRBJ2-7; tentatively, D is TRBD2 (5 bases). The length of the CDR3 is 18 residues. Trimming took 0 bases from V and 3 from J, leaving 21 bases between them. Germline CDR1 reads LNHNV; CDR2 reads YYDKDF (reference sequence). In DNA form, the CDR3 reads TGTGCCACCAGCAGAGATTCCTCTTCGCGGGCACTTCTCTACGAGCAGTACTTC. This gives the protein CATSRDSSSRALLYEQYF.

This chain joins TRBV5-4 and TRBJ1-1, with no clear D. The CDR3 is 15 residues long. V shed 3 bases and J shed 4 bases, with 16 bases lying between them. Germline-derived CDR1 and CDR2 are SGHNT and YYREEE (reference sequence). The CDR3: CASSSSWNSGTEAFF. CDR3 DNA: TGTGCCAGCAGCTCAAGCTGGAACTCAGGCACTGAAGCTTTCTTT.

The genes are TRBV28 and TRBJ1-6; a possible D gene is TRBD1 (5 bases). Trimming pared 2 bases from V and 9 bases from J, leaving 14 bases between. The CDR3 is 15 residues long. The germline V gene encodes CDR1 MDHEN and CDR2 SYDVKM. In DNA, the CDR3 is TGTGCCAGCAGTTTAGGCCAGGGTTATCGTTCACCCCTCCACTTT. This encodes CASSLGQGYRSPLHF.

The chain couples TRBV14 to TRBJ2-7; TRBD1 aligns across 8 bases. Germline V CDR1 and CDR2: SGHDN, FVKESK. The CDR3 consists of 12 residues. Trimming at V came to 9 bases and at J to 4 bases, leaving 5 bases not matched to a gene. The CDR3 nucleotides read TGTGCCAGTGGACAGGGTGAATACGAGCAGTACTTC. Protein: CASGQGEYEQYF.